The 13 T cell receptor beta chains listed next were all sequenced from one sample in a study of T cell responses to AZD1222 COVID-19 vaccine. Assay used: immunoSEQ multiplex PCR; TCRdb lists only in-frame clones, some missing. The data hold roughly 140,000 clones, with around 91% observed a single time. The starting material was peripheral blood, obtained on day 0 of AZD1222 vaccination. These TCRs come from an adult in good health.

CDR3 residues: CASSPVGADNEQFF. The CDR3, as DNA: TGTGCCAGCAGCCCCGTCGGGGCAGACAATGAGCAGTTCTTC. The chain employs TRBV6-5 and TRBJ2-1; D might be TRBD1 or TRBD2, each matching 5 bases. Looked up from germline, CDR1 is MNHEY and CDR2 is SVGAGI. The CDR3 is 14 residues long. V shed 6 bases and J shed 5 bases, with 14 bases lying between them.

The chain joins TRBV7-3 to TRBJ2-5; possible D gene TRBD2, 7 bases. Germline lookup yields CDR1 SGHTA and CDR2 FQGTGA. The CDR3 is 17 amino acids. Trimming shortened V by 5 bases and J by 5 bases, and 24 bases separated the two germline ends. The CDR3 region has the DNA TGTGCCAGCAGCAATCGGGGGGCTACTAGCGCTGGGGAGACCCAGTACTTC. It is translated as CASSNRGATSAGETQYF.

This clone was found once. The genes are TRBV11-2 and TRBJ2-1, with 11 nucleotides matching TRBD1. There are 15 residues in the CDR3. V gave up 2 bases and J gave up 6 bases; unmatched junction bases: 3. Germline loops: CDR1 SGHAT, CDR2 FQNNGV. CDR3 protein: CASSLLGTGGNEQFF. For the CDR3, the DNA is TGTGCCAGCAGCTTACTCGGGACAGGGGGCAATGAGCAGTTCTTC. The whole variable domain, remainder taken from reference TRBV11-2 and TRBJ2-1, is EAGVAQSPRYKIIEKRQSVAFWCNPISGHATLYWYQQILGQGPKLLIQFQNNGVVDDSQLPKDRFSAERLKGVDSTLKIQPAKLEDSAVYLCASSLLGTGGNEQFFGPGTRLTVL.

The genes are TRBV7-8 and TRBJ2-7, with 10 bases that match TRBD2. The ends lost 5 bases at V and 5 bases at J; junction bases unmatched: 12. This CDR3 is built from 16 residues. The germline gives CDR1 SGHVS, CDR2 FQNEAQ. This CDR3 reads CASSLLAGEISNEQYF. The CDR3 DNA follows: TGTGCCAGCAGCCTTCTAGCGGGAGAAATTTCTAACGAGCAGTACTTC.

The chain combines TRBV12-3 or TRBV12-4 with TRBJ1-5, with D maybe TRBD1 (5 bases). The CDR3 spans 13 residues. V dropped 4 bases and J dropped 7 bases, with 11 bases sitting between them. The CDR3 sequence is CASSSSGFQPQHF. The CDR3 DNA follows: TGTGCCAGCAGTTCTTCAGGGTTCCAGCCCCAGCATTTT.

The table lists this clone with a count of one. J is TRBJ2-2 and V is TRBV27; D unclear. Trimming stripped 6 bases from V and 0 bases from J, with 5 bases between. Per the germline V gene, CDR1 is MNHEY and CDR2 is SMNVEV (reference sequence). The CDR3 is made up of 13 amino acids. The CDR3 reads CASRQTNTGELFF. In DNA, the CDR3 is TGTGCCAGCAGACAAACGAACACCGGGGAGCTGTTTTTT.

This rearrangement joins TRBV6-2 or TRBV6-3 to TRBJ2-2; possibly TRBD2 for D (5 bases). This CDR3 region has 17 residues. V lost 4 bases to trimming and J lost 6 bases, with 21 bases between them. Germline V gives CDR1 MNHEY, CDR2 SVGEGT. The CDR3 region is CASSLHGLFRAAGELFF. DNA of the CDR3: TGTGCCAGCAGTTTACATGGCCTGTTCCGAGCGGCCGGGGAGCTGTTTTTT.

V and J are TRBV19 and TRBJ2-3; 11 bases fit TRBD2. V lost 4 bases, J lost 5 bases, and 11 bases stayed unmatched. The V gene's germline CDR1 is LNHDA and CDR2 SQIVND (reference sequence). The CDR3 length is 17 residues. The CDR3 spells CASSRTSELAGEDTQYF. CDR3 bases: TGTGCCAGTAGTAGGACCAGCGAACTAGCGGGAGAAGATACGCAGTATTTT.

The CDR3 is CASSLTSGSGNEQFF. The DNA of the CDR3 is TGTGCCAGCAGCTTAACTAGCGGGAGTGGCAATGAGCAGTTCTTC. The genes are TRBV7-9 and TRBJ2-1, with TRBD2 matching 11 bases. Germline V gene sequence: CDR1 SEHNR, CDR2 FQNEAQ (reference sequence). J was trimmed by 6 bases and V by 2 bases; bases with no gene match: 3. The CDR3 runs to 15 residues.

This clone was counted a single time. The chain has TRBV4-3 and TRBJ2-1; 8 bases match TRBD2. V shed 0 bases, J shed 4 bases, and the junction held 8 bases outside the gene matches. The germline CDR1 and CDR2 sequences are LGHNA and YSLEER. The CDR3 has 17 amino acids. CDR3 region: CASSQEVETSVYNEQFF. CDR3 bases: TGCGCCAGCAGCCAAGAAGTTGAGACTAGCGTTTACAATGAGCAGTTCTTC.

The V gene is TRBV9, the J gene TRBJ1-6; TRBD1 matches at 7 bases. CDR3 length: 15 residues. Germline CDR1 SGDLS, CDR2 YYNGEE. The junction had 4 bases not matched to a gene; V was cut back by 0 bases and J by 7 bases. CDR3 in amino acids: CASSVVAGGNSPLHF. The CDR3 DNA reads TGTGCCAGCAGCGTAGTGGCAGGGGGGAATTCACCCCTCCACTTT.

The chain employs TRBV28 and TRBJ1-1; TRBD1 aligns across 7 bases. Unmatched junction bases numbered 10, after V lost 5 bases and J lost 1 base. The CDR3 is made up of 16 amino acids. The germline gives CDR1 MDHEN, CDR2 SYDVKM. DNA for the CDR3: TGTGCCAGCAGTGATCCGGGACAGTCACCGAACACTGAAGCTTTCTTT. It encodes CASSDPGQSPNTEAFF.

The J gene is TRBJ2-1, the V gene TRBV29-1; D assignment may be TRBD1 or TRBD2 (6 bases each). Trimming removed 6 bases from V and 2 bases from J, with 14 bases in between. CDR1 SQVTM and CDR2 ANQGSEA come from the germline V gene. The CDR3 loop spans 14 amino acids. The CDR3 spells CSVLQGGTYNEQFF. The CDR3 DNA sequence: TGCAGCGTCCTACAGGGAGGCACCTACAATGAGCAGTTCTTC.